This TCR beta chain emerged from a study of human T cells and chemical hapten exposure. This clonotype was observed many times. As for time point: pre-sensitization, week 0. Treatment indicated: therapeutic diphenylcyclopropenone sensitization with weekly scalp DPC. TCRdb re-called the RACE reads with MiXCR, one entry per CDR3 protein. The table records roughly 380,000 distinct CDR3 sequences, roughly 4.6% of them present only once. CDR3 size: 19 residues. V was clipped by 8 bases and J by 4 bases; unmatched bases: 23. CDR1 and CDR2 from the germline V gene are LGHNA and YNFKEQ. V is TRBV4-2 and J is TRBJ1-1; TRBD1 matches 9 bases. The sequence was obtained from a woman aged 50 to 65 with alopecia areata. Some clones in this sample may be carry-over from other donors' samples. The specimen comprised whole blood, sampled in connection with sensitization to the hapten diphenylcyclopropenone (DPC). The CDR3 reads CASQQMEGGGTGRGTEAFF. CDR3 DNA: TGTGCCAGCCAGCAAATGGAGGGGGGTGGGACAGGGAGAGGCACTGAAGCTTTCTTT.